Listed below are T cell receptor beta chains from one sample, sequenced in a study of cytomegalovirus exposure and HLA in healthy donors. TCRdb's table, derived via immunoSEQ multiplex PCR, lists solely in-frame clones and lacks some. The table includes approximately 160,000 clones, around 75% detected once. The sequencing input was PBMCs. The receptors come from a male donor in good health and CMV-seronegative. Each CDR3 is given without its conserved first and last residue. The D gene is left open where the match is weak. The listing skips clone size in some rows; elsewhere it reads once, few, many or a size class.

cdr3_aa,clone_size,j_call,cdr3_length,d_call,v_call
ASSVERGGLGDTQY,few,TRBJ2-3,14,TRBD2,TRBV9
AIGPPGFQPQH,NA,TRBJ1-5,11,NA,TRBV10-3
ASSQVFAGAYEQY,few,TRBJ2-7,13,NA,TRBV4-3
ASSQELLTSGTSYEQY,few,TRBJ2-7,16,TRBD2,TRBV4-2
ASGLGLAGVQF,NA,TRBJ2-1,11,TRBD2,TRBV12-5
ASSGQAANYGYT,NA,TRBJ1-2,12,TRBD1,TRBV6-5
ASSAFATQETQY,NA,TRBJ2-5,12,NA,TRBV9
ASSQNRITLTNEKLF,few,TRBJ1-4,15,NA,TRBV4-1
ASSQDRRGGADTQY,few,TRBJ2-3,14,TRBD2,TRBV4-2
ASSSSREGLQKRGYT,NA,TRBJ1-2,15,NA,TRBV21-1
SILTDSYEQY,NA,TRBJ2-7,10,NA,TRBV7-9
AISEPSWTQGNTEAF,NA,TRBJ1-1,15,NA,TRBV10-3
ASTHGTSGESSYEQY,NA,TRBJ2-7,15,TRBD2,TRBV11-2
ASSYGDTEAF,NA,TRBJ1-1,10,NA,TRBV6-6
ASSVSSSVSSYNEQF,NA,TRBJ2-1,15,NA,TRBV9
ASSQAGANSGANVLT,few,TRBJ2-6,15,NA,TRBV4-3
ASSEDSGGLQETQY,once,TRBJ2-5,14,TRBD2,TRBV2
ASSEGTGVFYEQY,NA,TRBJ2-7,13,TRBD1,TRBV6-1
ASSSTNKGSPPQH,NA,TRBJ1-5,13,NA,TRBV6-5
ASSLGTSAGTQY,NA,TRBJ2-3,12,TRBD2,TRBV5-1
ASSGRGVSTGELF,NA,TRBJ2-2,13,NA,TRBV2
SVGGVREQF,once,TRBJ2-1,9,NA,TRBV29-1
ASSEAGAPNTGELF,NA,TRBJ2-2,14,TRBD2,TRBV9
ASSPGQAFSGNTIY,NA,TRBJ1-3,14,TRBD1,TRBV5-8
ASSTGTSSYEQY,NA,TRBJ2-7,12,TRBD2,TRBV6-6
ASSSGSSTDTQY,NA,TRBJ2-3,12,NA,TRBV5-1
ASSEVGAEQY,NA,TRBJ2-7,10,NA,TRBV6-1
AWSGQGRGNTIY,NA,TRBJ1-3,12,TRBD1,TRBV30
ATRPTVNQPQH,NA,TRBJ1-5,11,NA,TRBV6-5
ASSYSTPNEKLF,NA,TRBJ1-4,12,NA,TRBV6-5
ASSRRTGGGPEAF,once,TRBJ1-1,13,NA,TRBV7-3
SAREGNEQF,NA,TRBJ2-1,9,NA,TRBV20-1
ASSLGRGTEAF,few,TRBJ1-1,11,NA,TRBV28
ASSLLGGGQPQH,NA,TRBJ1-5,12,NA,TRBV27
ASSEWPAVTYEQY,once,TRBJ2-7,13,NA,TRBV2
AWSAAGAYEQY,NA,TRBJ2-7,11,TRBD2,TRBV30
ASSLRLPGQGVPNEKLF,few,TRBJ1-4,17,TRBD1,TRBV11-2
ASSSTGTGNEKLF,NA,TRBJ1-4,13,TRBD1,TRBV5-1
ASSLGTTEAF,NA,TRBJ1-1,10,NA,TRBV11-2
ASSEAGGSSYEQY,NA,TRBJ2-7,13,TRBD2,TRBV6-4